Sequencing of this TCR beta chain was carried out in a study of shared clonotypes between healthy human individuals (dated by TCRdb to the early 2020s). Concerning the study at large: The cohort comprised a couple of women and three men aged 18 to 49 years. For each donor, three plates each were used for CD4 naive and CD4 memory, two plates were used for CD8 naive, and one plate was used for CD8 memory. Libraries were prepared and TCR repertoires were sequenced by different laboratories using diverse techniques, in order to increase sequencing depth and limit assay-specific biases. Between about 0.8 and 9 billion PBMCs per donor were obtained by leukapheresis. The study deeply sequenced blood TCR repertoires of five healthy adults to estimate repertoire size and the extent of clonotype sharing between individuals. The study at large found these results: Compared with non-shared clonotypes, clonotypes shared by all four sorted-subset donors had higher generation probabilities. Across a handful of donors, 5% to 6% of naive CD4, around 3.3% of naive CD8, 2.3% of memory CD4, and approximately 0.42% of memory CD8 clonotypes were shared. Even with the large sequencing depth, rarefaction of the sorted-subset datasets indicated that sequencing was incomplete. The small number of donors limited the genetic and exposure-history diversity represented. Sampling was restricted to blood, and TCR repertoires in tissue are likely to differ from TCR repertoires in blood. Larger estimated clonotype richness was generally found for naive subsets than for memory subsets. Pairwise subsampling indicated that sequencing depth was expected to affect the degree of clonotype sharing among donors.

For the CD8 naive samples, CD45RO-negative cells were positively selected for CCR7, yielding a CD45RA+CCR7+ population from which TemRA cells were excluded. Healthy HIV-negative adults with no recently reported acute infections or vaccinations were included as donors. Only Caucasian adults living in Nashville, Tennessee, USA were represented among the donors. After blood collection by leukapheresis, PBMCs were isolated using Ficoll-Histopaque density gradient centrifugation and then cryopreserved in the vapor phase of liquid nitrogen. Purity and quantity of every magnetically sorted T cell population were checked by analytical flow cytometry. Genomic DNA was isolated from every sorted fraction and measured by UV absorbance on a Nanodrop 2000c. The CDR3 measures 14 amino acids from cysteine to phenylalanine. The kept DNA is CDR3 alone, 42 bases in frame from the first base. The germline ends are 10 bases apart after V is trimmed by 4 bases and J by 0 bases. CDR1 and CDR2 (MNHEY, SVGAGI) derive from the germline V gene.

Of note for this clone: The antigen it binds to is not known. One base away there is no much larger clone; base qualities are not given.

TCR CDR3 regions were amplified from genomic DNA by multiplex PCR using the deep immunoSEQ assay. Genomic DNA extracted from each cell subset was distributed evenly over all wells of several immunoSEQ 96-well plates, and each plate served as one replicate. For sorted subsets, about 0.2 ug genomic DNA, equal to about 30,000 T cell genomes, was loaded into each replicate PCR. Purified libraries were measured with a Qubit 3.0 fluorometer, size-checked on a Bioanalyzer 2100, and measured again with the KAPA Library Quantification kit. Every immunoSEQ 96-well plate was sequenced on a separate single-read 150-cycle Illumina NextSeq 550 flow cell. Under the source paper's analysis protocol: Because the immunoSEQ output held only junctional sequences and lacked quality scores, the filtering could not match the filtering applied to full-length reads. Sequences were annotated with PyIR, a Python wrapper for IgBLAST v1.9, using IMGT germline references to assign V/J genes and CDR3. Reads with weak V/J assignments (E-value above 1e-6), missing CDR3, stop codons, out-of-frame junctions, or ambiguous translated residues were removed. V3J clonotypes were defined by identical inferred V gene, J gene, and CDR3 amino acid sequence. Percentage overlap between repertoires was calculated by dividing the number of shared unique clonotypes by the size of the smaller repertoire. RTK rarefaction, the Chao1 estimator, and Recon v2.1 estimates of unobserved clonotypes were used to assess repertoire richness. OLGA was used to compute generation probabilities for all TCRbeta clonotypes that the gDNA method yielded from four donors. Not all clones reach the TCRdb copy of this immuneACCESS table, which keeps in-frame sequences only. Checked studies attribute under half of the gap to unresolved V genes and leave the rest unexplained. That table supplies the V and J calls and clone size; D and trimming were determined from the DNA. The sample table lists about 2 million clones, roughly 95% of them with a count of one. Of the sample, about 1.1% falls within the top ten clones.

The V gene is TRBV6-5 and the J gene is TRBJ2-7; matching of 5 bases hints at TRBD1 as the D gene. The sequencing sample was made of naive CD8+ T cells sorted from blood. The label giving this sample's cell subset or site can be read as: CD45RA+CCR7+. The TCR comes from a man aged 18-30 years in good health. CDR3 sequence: CASSSGASSYEQYF. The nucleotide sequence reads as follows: TGTGCCAGCAGTTCTGGGGCTAGCTCCTACGAGCAGTACTTC.